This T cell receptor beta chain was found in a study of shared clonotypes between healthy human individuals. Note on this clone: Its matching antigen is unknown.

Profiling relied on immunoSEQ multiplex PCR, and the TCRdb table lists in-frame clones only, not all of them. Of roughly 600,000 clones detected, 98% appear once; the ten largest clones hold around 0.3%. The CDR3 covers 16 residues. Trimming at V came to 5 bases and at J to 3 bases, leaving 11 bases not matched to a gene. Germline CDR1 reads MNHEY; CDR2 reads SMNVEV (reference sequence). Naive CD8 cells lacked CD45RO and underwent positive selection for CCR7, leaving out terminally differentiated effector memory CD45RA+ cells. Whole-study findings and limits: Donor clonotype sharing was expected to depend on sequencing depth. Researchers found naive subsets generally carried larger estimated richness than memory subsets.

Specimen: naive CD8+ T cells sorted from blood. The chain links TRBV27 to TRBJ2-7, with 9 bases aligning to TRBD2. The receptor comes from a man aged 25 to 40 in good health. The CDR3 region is CASSPEEIAGVYEQYF. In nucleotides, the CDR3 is TGTGCCAGCAGTCCCGAAGAGATAGCGGGAGTCTACGAGCAGTACTTC.